This TCR beta chain was sequenced during a study of T cells in Graves' hyperthyroidism and ophthalmopathy. This CDR3 comprises 14 residues. The V end lost 7 bases, the J end lost 3 bases, and 12 bases lay between the germline ends. Germline assignment: CDR1 LGHDT and CDR2 YNNKEL (reference sequence). Amplification yielded TCR beta CDR3 regions, with RNA transcripts as the source. An initial round of RT-PCR targeting the TCR CDR3 relied on the HTBI primer set. Each CDR3 protein is one row after TCRdb ran MiXCR on the multiplex PCR reads. The sample holds hundreds of thousands of distinct CDR3 sequences, under 15% seen once. This clonotype came up many times.

This rearrangement joins TRBV3-1 to TRBJ1-4; maybe TRBD1 (5 bases). The sequenced sample was blood. The sequence was collected from a woman between 18 and 29 years old with Graves' hyperthyroidism. CDR3 bases: TGTGCCAGCACTAAAGCAGGGCCTAATGAAAAACTGTTTTTT. This sequence encodes CASTKAGPNEKLFF.